The 15 T cell receptor beta chains listed next were all sequenced from one sample in a study of T cell repertoires in cytomegalovirus infection. TCRdb re-derived calls from the reads in MiXCR, one entry per CDR3 protein. The sample holds roughly 300,000 distinct CDR3 sequences, about 26% seen once. Sequencing input: PBMCs. These TCRs come from a human donor in good health (CMV status not recorded). Some clones in this sample may be carry-over from other donors' samples.

This clonotype was seen more than once but under ten times. This rearrangement joins TRBV24-1 to TRBJ2-2; 10 bases fit TRBD1. V dropped 3 bases and J dropped 6; count of bases not matched to a gene: 6. Germline CDR1 and CDR2: KGHDR and SFDVKD. The CDR3 is made up of 16 amino acids. The CDR3 loop reads CATSDAGTGDSGELFF. The CDR3 DNA sequence: TGTGCCACCAGTGATGCCGGGACAGGGGATTCCGGGGAGCTGTTTTTT.

This clonotype appeared a few times. The V gene is TRBV7-2, the J gene TRBJ2-3; 9 nucleotides align to TRBD2. With V trimmed by 1 base and J by 5 bases, 19 bases remained unmatched. The CDR3 has 20 residues. Germline-derived CDR1 and CDR2 are SGHTA and FQGNSA. Here the CDR3 DNA reads TGTGCCAGCAGCTTAGACGTGTTCGGGAGGGTAGCGGGAGTAAAAGATACGCAGTATTTT. It is translated as CASSLDVFGRVAGVKDTQYF.

A few counts support this clonotype. The chain combines TRBV19 with TRBJ2-1, with D perhaps assigned TRBD1 or TRBD2 (5 bases each). The CDR3 consists of 13 residues. Germline values: CDR1 LNHDA, CDR2 SQIVND (reference sequence). V dropped 7 bases and J dropped 6 bases, with 13 bases sitting between them. In DNA, the CDR3 is TGTGCCAGTACCCTTGGGGCGGGCAATGAGCAGTTCTTC. It encodes CASTLGAGNEQFF.

This clonotype was detected only a few times. CDR3 region: CASRRLFGDDYEQYF. CDR3 sequence (DNA): TGTGCCAGCAGACGTCTTTTTGGGGACGACTACGAGCAGTACTTC. This chain uses TRBV6-2 or TRBV6-3 with TRBJ2-7; possibly TRBD1 or TRBD2 for D (5 bases each). Germline CDR1 and CDR2: MNHEY and SVGEGT. The CDR3 sequence is 15 residues long. Trimming cost V 6 bases and J 3 bases, with 18 bases left between them.

This clonotype was seen many times. The V and J genes are TRBV7-8 and TRBJ2-5; the D gene is possibly TRBD2 (5 bases). From germline, CDR1 is SGHVS and CDR2 FQNEAQ. CDR3 length: 15 amino acids. Trimming removed 5 bases from V and 4 bases from J, with 17 bases in between. The CDR3 nucleotides read TGTGCCAGCAGCCGCTTTTCGGGAACGGGAGAGACCCAGTACTTC. As protein: CASSRFSGTGETQYF.

This chain links TRBV2 with TRBJ2-4, with D possibly TRBD1 on 5 matching bases. The germline V gene has CDR1 SNHLY and CDR2 FYNNEI. CDR3 length: 16 residues. Trimming took 0 bases from V and 2 from J, leaving 11 bases between them. The CDR3 here is CASSEAAGIPKNIQYF. DNA of the CDR3: TGTGCCAGCAGTGAAGCGGCAGGGATCCCCAAAAACATTCAGTACTTC.

This clonotype was recorded many times. The J gene is TRBJ2-7, the V gene TRBV7-2; 7 nucleotides align to TRBD2. Germline CDR1 reads SGHTA; CDR2 reads FQGNSA. Trimming removed 5 bases from V and 5 bases from J; junction bases left unmatched: 6. CDR3 length: 13 amino acids. The CDR3 DNA reads as TGTGCCAGCAGCAGAACTAGCGACCACGAGCAGTACTTC. Translation gives CASSRTSDHEQYF. The entire variable domain, with the rest obtained from reference TRBV7-2 and TRBJ2-7, is as follows: GAGVSQSPSNKVTEKGKDVELRCDPISGHTALYWYRQSLGQGLEFLIYFQGNSAPDKSGLPSDRFSAERTGGSVSTLTIQRTQQEDSAVYLCASSRTSDHEQYFGPGTRLTVT.

This clonotype was counted many times. This chain uses TRBV7-2 with TRBJ2-1; D unclear. The ends were cut back, 2 bases at V and 1 base at J, with 21 bases in the middle. CDR1 is SGHTA, CDR2 FQGNSA, per germline. CDR3 size: 19 residues. Here the CDR3 reads CASSLRVQSPGISYNEQFF. The CDR3 DNA is TGTGCCAGCAGCTTAAGGGTGCAATCCCCTGGGATTTCCTACAATGAGCAGTTCTTC. Full variable domain (missing parts from reference TRBV7-2 and TRBJ2-1): GAGVSQSPSNKVTEKGKDVELRCDPISGHTALYWYRQSLGQGLEFLIYFQGNSAPDKSGLPSDRFSAERTGGSVSTLTIQRTQQEDSAVYLCASSLRVQSPGISYNEQFFGPGTRLTVL.

This chain links TRBV12-5 with TRBJ1-1, with D maybe TRBD1 (6 bases). From germline, CDR1 is LGHNT and CDR2 FRNRAP. The CDR3 runs to 17 residues. Trimming cost V 0 bases and J 2 bases, with 16 bases left between them. The CDR3, as DNA: TGTGCTAGTGGTTTGGTACGGGGAATAGGGGGAAACACTGAAGCTTTCTTT. Protein product: CASGLVRGIGGNTEAFF.

This clonotype was observed many times. V and J are TRBV7-9 and TRBJ1-1, with D unresolved. The germline V and J ends were trimmed by 2 bases and 4 bases, with 11 bases remaining between them. Germline-derived CDR1 and CDR2 are SEHNR and FQNEAQ (reference sequence). The CDR3 loop spans 14 amino acids. CDR3: CASSLKSSGTEAFF. Here the CDR3 DNA reads TGTGCCAGCAGCTTAAAGTCCTCCGGCACTGAAGCTTTCTTT.

This clonotype was observed many times. The rearrangement uses TRBV6-2 or TRBV6-3 and TRBJ2-5; 11 bases fit TRBD1. CDR1 and CDR2 from the germline V gene are MNHEY and SVGEGT. J lost 2 bases, V lost 5 bases, and 4 bases had no gene match. The CDR3 contains 15 residues. CDR3 protein: CASSARDRGQETQYF. In DNA form, the CDR3 reads TGTGCCAGCAGTGCCCGGGACAGGGGGCAAGAGACCCAGTACTTC.

This clonotype was counted many times. This chain uses TRBV7-8 with TRBJ2-7; TRBD2 is a possible D gene (6 bases). The ends were cut back, 5 bases at V and 4 bases at J, with 27 bases in the middle. The CDR3 is 18 residues long. In germline, CDR1 is SGHVS, CDR2 FQNEAQ. CDR3 DNA sequence: TGTGCCAGCAGCCTGAAAACCAGGGACTTCCCAGGTAGTTACGAGCAGTACTTC. Translation gives CASSLKTRDFPGSYEQYF.

The rearrangement joins TRBV18 to TRBJ1-1; unclear D gene. CDR3 length equals 17 residues. V lost 6 bases and J 1 base, leaving 21 bases between the germline ends. CDR1 is KGHSH and CDR2 is LQKENI in the germline V gene. CDR3 in amino acids: CASSNRLWSSTNTEAFF. The CDR3 region has the DNA TGTGCCAGCTCCAACCGTCTGTGGAGTTCCACGAACACTGAAGCTTTCTTT.

This clonotype has just a few counts. The chain joins TRBV4-3 to TRBJ2-7, with D perhaps matching TRBD1 (6 bases). Looked up from germline, CDR1 is LGHNA and CDR2 is YSLEER. The V end lost 1 base, the J end lost 7 bases, and 26 bases lay between the germline ends. This CDR3 region has 18 residues. CDR3 in amino acids: CASSQVLIPTDPGEEQYF. CDR3 DNA sequence: TGCGCCAGCAGCCAAGTTCTGATCCCCACGGACCCAGGGGAGGAGCAGTACTTC.

The chain is built from TRBV18 and TRBJ2-3; TRBD2 matches 10 bases. Germline CDR1 is KGHSH and CDR2 is LQKENI. The CDR3 has 15 amino acids. With V trimmed by 6 bases and J by 6 bases, 9 bases remained unmatched. CDR3: CASSQSGGAGDTQYF. The CDR3 DNA is TGTGCCAGCTCCCAAAGCGGGGGGGCCGGGGATACGCAGTATTTT.